What follows describes a single TCR beta chain. Its cognate antigen is unknown. Germline-derived CDR1 and CDR2 are SGHRS and YFSETQ. This CDR3 spans 15 amino acids. V lost 0 bases to trimming and J lost 8 bases; unmatched junction nucleotides: 2. Clones were sequenced by immunoSEQ multiplex PCR, and TCRdb holds only the in-frame ones, with some missing. Among roughly 69,000 clones listed, more than 85% were seen once. The data belong to a study of OX40 agonist ivuxolimab in advanced cancers. Overall study: Three patients, one with hepatocellular carcinoma and two with cutaneous melanoma, achieved partial responses. Study-wide findings and caveats: On average, CD8+ T cells showed a greater number of expanded clones than CD4+.

The material sequenced was CD4+ or CD8+ T cells sorted from blood, taken in a trial of the OX40 agonist ivuxolimab. The TCR was taken from an adult with an advanced solid tumor such as melanoma, head and neck, liver or kidney cancer. This chain joins TRBV5-1 and TRBJ1-6, with 10 bases matching TRBD1. The CDR3: CASSLAGTGDSPLHF. For the CDR3, the DNA is TGCGCCAGCAGCTTGGCCGGGACAGGGGATTCACCCCTCCACTTT.